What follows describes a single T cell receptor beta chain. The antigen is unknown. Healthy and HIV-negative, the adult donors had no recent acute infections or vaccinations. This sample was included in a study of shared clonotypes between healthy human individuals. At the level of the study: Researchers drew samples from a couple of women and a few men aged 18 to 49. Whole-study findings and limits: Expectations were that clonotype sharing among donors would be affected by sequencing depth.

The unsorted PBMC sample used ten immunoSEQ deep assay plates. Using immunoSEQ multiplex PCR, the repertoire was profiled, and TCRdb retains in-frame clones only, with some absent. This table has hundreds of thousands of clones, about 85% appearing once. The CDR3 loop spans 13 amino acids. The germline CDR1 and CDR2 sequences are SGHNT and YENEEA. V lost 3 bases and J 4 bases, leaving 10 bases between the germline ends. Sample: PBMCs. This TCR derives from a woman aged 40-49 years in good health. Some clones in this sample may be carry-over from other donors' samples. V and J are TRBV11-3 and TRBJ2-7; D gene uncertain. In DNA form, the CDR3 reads TGTGCCAGCAGCTTTCGCCAGGAGTACGAGCAGTACTTC. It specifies CASSFRQEYEQYF.